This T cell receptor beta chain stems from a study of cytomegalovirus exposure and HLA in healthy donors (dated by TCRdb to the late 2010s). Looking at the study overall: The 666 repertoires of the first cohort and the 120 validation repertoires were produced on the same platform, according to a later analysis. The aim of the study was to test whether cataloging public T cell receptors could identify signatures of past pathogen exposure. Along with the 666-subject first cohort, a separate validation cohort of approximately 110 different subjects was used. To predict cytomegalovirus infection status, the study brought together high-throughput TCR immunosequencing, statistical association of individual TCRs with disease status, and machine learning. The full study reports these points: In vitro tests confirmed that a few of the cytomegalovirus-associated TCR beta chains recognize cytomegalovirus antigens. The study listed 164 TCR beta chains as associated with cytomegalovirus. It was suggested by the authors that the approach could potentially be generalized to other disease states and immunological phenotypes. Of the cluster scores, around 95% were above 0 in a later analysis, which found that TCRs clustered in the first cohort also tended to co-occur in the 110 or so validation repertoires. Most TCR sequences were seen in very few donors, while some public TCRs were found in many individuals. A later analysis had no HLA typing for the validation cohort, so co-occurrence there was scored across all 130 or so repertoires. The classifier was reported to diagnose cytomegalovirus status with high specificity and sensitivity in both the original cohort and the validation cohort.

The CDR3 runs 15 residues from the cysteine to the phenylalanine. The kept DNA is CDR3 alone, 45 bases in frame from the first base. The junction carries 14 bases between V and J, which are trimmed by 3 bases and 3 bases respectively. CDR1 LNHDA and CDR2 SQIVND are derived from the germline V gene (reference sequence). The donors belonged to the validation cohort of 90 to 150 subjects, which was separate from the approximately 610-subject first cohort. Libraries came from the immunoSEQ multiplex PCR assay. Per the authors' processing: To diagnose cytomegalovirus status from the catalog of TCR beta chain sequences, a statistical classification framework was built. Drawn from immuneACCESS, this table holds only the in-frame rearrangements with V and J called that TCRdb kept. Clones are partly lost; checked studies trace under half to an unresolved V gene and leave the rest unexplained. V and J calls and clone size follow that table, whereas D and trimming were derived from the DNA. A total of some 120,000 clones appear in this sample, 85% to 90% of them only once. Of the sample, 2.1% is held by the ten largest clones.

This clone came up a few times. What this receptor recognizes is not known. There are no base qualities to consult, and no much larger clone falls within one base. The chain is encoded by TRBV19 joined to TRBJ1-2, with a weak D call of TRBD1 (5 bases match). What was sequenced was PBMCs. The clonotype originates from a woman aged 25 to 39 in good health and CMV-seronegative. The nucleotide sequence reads TGTGCCAGTAGTATTAAGTACGGAGGGGACTATGGCTACACCTTC. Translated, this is CASSIKYGGDYGYTF.